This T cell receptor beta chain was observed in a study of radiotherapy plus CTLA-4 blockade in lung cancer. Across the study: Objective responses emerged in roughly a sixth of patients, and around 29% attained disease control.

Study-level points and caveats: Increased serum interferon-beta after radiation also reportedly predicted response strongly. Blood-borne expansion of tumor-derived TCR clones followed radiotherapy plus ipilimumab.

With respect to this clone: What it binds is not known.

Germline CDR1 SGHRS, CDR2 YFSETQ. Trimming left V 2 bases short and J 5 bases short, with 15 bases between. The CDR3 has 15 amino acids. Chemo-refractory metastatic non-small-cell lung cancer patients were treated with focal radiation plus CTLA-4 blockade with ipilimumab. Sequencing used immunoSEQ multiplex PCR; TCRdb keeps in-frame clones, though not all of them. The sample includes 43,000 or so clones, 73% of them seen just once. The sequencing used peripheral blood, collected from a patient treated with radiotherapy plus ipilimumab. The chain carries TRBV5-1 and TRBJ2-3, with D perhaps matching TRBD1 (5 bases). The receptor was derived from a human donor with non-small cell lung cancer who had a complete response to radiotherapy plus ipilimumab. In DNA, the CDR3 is TGCGCCAGCAGCTTAAGTCTGACAAGGGGAGATACGCAGTATTTT. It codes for CASSLSLTRGDTQYF.